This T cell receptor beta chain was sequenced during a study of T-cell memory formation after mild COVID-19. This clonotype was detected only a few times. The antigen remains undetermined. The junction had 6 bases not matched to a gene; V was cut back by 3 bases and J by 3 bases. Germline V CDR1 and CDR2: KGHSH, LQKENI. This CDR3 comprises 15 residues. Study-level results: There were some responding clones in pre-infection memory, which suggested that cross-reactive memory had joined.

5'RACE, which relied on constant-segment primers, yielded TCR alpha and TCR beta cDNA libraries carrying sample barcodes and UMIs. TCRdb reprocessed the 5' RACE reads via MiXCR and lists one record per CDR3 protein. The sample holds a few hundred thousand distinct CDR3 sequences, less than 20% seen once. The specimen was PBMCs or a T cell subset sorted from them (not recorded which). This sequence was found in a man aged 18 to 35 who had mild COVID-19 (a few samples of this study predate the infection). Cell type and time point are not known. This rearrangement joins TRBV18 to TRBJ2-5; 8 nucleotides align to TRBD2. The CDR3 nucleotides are TGTGCCAGCTCACCCGGCGCGGGGGGTAAAGAGACCCAGTACTTC. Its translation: CASSPGAGGKETQYF.